The 30 T cell receptor beta chains below come from one sample, sequenced in a study of blood T cells in healthy people across ages (dated by TCRdb to the mid-2010s). The library was produced with 5' RACE. Sequencer: Illumina HiSeq 2500. A second PCR of roughly 7 to 11 cycles was performed with a sample-barcoded 5' primer and a J-beta primer mix. The raw public data were reprocessed by TCRdb itself: fastp quality trimming at Q25, MiXCR clonotype calling, in-frame beta chains only. Under each unique CDR3 protein, matching rows form one entry showing the most common genes and DNA. The sample has more than 1,400,000 distinct CDR3 sequences on record, about 43% of them singletons. Of the sample, 7.9% falls within the top ten clones. Sequencing was carried out using blood. All receptors derive from a young woman in good health.

This chain connects TRBV15 to TRBJ2-7; TRBD2 might be the D (5 bases). The CDR3 loop spans 15 amino acids. Looked up from germline, CDR1 is LNHNV and CDR2 is YYDKDF (reference sequence). Trimming pared 0 bases from V and 6 bases from J, leaving 15 bases between. CDR3 protein: CATSRDPGSVSEQYF. For the CDR3, the DNA is TGTGCCACCAGCAGAGATCCGGGGAGTGTGAGCGAGCAGTACTTC.

The V gene is TRBV29-1, the J gene TRBJ2-7, with a weak D call TRBD2 (6 bases). Trimming removed 3 bases from V and 1 base from J, with 13 bases in between. There are 14 residues in the CDR3. From germline, CDR1 is SQVTM and CDR2 ANQGSEA. The CDR3 is CSVEADGGSYEQYF. The CDR3 coding sequence is TGCAGCGTTGAGGCGGATGGGGGGTCCTACGAGCAGTACTTC.

The chain couples TRBV7-3 to TRBJ1-1; tentatively, D is TRBD1 (6 bases). Germline CDR1 and CDR2: SGHTA and FQGTGA. The CDR3 extends over 13 amino acids. Trimming removed 4 bases at V and 11 bases at J, with 17 bases between. This chain's CDR3 is CASSSGGGNDAFF. CDR3 coding DNA: TGTGCCAGCAGCTCCGGGGGCGGGAATGATGCTTTCTTT.

There are a few counts of this clonotype. The rearrangement joins TRBV9 to TRBJ2-1; unclear D gene. The CDR3 runs 14 residues. V lost 0 bases and J 4 bases, leaving 8 bases between the germline ends. Germline CDR1 reads SGDLS; CDR2 reads YYNGEE. This chain's CDR3 is CASSVAPGYNEQFF. The CDR3 nucleotides read TGTGCCAGCAGCGTAGCTCCCGGGTACAATGAGCAGTTCTTC.

The genes are TRBV7-2 and TRBJ2-7; 9 bases match TRBD1. Near its end, the DNA agrees better with TRBJ2-5, so the J call may be wrong. Germline CDR1 is SGHTA and CDR2 is FQGNSA. The CDR3 sequence is 16 residues long. CDR3 amino acids: CASSALGQGKGGTQYF. CDR3 bases: TGTGCCAGCAGCGCACTGGGACAGGGAAAGGGAGGGACCCAGTACTTC.

In this sample, this clonotype turned up a few times. This rearrangement joins TRBV9 to TRBJ2-1; 9 bases map to TRBD1. This CDR3 comprises 15 residues. Germline CDR1 and CDR2: SGDLS and YYNGEE. V was clipped by 5 bases and J by 9 bases; unmatched bases: 12. Here the CDR3 DNA reads TGTGCCAGCAGTCGTTACCTTACAGGGGGCACTGAGCAGTTCTTC. Its protein product is CASSRYLTGGTEQFF.

V usage is TRBV11-2 and J usage is TRBJ1-1, with a weak D call TRBD1 (5 bases). V lost 3 bases, J lost 2 bases, and 31 bases lay in between. The CDR3 sequence is 21 residues long. Germline V gene data show CDR1 as SGHAT and CDR2 as FQNNGV. The CDR3 here is CASSFSSWGVGARLTNTEAFF. CDR3 in DNA: TGTGCCAGCAGCTTTAGCTCTTGGGGTGTAGGGGCTCGGCTTACCAACACTGAAGCTTTCTTT.

This clonotype was picked up a small number of times. The V call is TRBV5-5, the J call TRBJ1-2; D not resolved. V was clipped by 0 bases and J by 4 bases, with 13 bases between them. This CDR3 spans 15 amino acids. From germline, CDR1 is SGHKS and CDR2 YYEKEE (reference sequence). CDR3 residues: CASSLDSQGVYGYTF. The CDR3 DNA reads TGTGCCAGCAGCTTGGACAGCCAAGGCGTCTATGGCTACACCTTC.

Of note for this clonotype: Compared with germline, one end of the junction differs, possibly owing to a read error. V is TRBV12-3 or TRBV12-4 and J is TRBJ1-2; 10 bases match TRBD1. This CDR3 has 15 residues. Here the CDR3 reads CASSVGGQGSHGYTF. The CDR3 DNA is TGTGCCAGCAGTGTAGGGGGACAGGGGAGCCATGGCTACACCTTT.

This clonotype turned up a few times. The genes are TRBV15 and TRBJ2-1; D is undetermined. Germline V gene data show CDR1 as LNHNV and CDR2 as YYDKDF (reference sequence). Trimming took off 1 base at V and 6 bases at J, with 13 bases between the two ends. The CDR3 consists of 15 residues. CDR3 protein: CATSRARDLSNEQFF. The DNA for the CDR3 is TGTGCCACCAGCAGAGCGAGAGACCTCAGCAATGAGCAGTTCTTC. Full variable domain (missing parts from reference TRBV15 and TRBJ2-1): DAMVIQNPRYQVTQFGKPVTLSCSQTLNHNVMYWYQQKSSQAPKLLFHYYDKDFNNEADTPDNFQSRRPNTSFCFLDIRSPGLGDTAMYLCATSRARDLSNEQFFGPGTRLTVL.

The CDR3 DNA reads TGCAGTGCTAGACCCATCAGTGGGACTAGCGCCCAAGAGACCCAGTACTTC. The encoded protein is CSARPISGTSAQETQYF. The V gene is TRBV20-1, the J gene TRBJ2-5, with TRBD2 identical over 10 bases. With 2 bases clipped from V and 1 base from J, the junction kept 10 bases outside the gene matches. Looked up from germline, CDR1 is DFQATT and CDR2 is SNEGSKA (reference sequence). There are 17 residues in the CDR3.

The sample holds a few counts of this clonotype. The genes are TRBV24-1 and TRBJ2-3, with TRBD2 identical over 10 bases. The CDR3 loop spans 14 amino acids. CDR1 and CDR2 from the germline V gene are KGHDR and SFDVKD. J was trimmed by 2 bases and V by 9 bases; bases with no gene match: 4. The CDR3: CATSSGGATDTQYF. The CDR3 nucleotides read TGTGCCACCTCAAGCGGGGGGGCCACAGATACGCAGTATTTT.

This clonotype was observed a handful of times. The rearrangement links TRBV6-5 to TRBJ1-1; a possible D gene is TRBD1 (5 bases). Germline CDR1 and CDR2: MNHEY and SVGAGI. V shed 6 bases and J shed 2 bases, with 13 bases lying between them. The CDR3 extends over 14 amino acids. For the CDR3, the DNA is TGTGCCAGCAGGCGGATGACAGTTAACACTGAAGCTTTCTTT. Translating it yields CASRRMTVNTEAFF.

Concerning this clonotype itself: A junction boundary mismatches the germline segment, possibly from a read error. The genes are TRBV2 and TRBJ1-1; D gene unclear. CDR1 is SNHLY, CDR2 FYNNEI, per germline. This CDR3 region has 12 residues. In DNA, the CDR3 is TGTGGCAGCAGACCTGCTATGGCCGAAGCTTTCTTT. It encodes CGSRPAMAEAFF.

This sequence joins TRBV20-1 and TRBJ2-7; 9 nucleotides match TRBD1. The CDR3 is 14 residues long. The J segment lost 2 bases and the V segment lost 5 bases, leaving 7 bases of the junction unmatched. Per the germline V gene, CDR1 is DFQATT and CDR2 is SNEGSKA (reference sequence). DNA for the CDR3: TGCAGTGCTGTCCAAGGGACAGGGCCCTACGAGCAGTACTTC. Translated: CSAVQGTGPYEQYF.

The rearrangement links TRBV27 to TRBJ2-5, with D perhaps given as TRBD1 or TRBD2 (5 bases each). Germline-derived CDR1 and CDR2 are MNHEY and SMNVEV (reference sequence). Trimming removed 8 bases at V and 11 bases at J, with 24 bases between. This CDR3 has 14 amino acids. In nucleotides, the CDR3 is TGTGCCAGCGGGTCCGGGACGACATCTATAGAGCAGTACTTC. This gives the protein CASGSGTTSIEQYF.

The chain recombines TRBV27 with TRBJ1-2, with D tentatively TRBD1 (6 bases). The germline V gene encodes CDR1 MNHEY and CDR2 SMNVEV (reference sequence). The V end lost 3 bases, the J end lost 8 bases, and 16 bases lay between the germline ends. The CDR3 totals 14 residues. CDR3 amino acids: CASSFRQGNPGYTF. CDR3 nucleotide sequence: TGTGCCAGCAGTTTTCGGCAGGGGAATCCGGGCTACACCTTC.

Only one count was recorded for this clonotype. Mismatch with germline at one junction end may stem from a read error. This chain joins TRBV5-1 and TRBJ1-2, with D tentatively TRBD1 (5 bases). Germline V gene sequence: CDR1 SGHRS, CDR2 YFSETQ. The CDR3 runs 15 residues. This chain's CDR3 is CASSSSRTKNYGCTF. The CDR3 DNA reads as TGCGCCAGCAGCTCTTCGAGGACAAAGAACTATGGCTGCACCTTC.

The chain is built from TRBV20-1 and TRBJ2-3; weak D call: TRBD2 (5 bases). Between the trimmed V and J ends, which lost 1 base and 0 bases, there was a span of 11 bases. CDR3 size: 15 residues. CDR1 and CDR2 (germline): DFQATT, SNEGSKA (reference sequence). The CDR3 loop is CSARVGLMSTDTQYF. CDR3 coding DNA: TGCAGTGCTAGAGTCGGACTTATGAGCACAGATACGCAGTATTTT.

The genes are TRBV9 and TRBJ1-2, with 10 bases that match TRBD1. The CDR3 has 16 amino acids. Germline V gene data show CDR1 as SGDLS and CDR2 as YYNGEE. V lost 10 bases, J lost 4 bases, and 16 bases stayed unmatched. CDR3 in DNA: TGTGCCGGCAACCAAGGGGGGACAGGGGCCCCCTATGGCTACACCTTC. This translates into CAGNQGGTGAPYGYTF.

In this sample, this clonotype turned up a few times. The CDR3, as DNA: TGTGCCAGCAGCCAAGAAGGAAAAACTACTAACTATGGCTACACCTTC. Its protein is CASSQEGKTTNYGYTF. The chain recombines TRBV14 with TRBJ1-2; unclear D gene. V lost 0 bases and J lost 0, with 11 bases in between. The CDR3 runs to 16 residues. Germline-derived CDR1 and CDR2 are SGHDN and FVKESK. The full variable domain, completed using reference TRBV14 and TRBJ1-2, is EAGVTQFPSHSVIEKGQTVTLRCDPISGHDNLYWYRRVMGKEIKFLLHFVKESKQDESGMPNNRFLAERTGGTYSTLKVQPAELEDSGVYFCASSQEGKTTNYGYTFGSGTRLTVV.

The V and J genes are TRBV2 and TRBJ2-1; 8 nucleotides align to TRBD2. Germline V gives CDR1 SNHLY, CDR2 FYNNEI. The CDR3 runs 16 residues. Trimming removed 5 bases from V and 2 bases from J; junction bases left unmatched: 8. CDR3 loop: CASSRLTGGPYNEQFF. The CDR3 nucleotides are TGTGCCAGCAGTCGTCTGACGGGGGGGCCCTACAATGAGCAGTTCTTC.

V is TRBV6-6 and J is TRBJ2-1; D possibly uses TRBD1 or TRBD2 (5 bases each). The germline V gene encodes CDR1 MNHNY and CDR2 SVGAGI (reference sequence). Between the trimmed V and J ends, which lost 3 bases and 6 bases, there was a span of 15 bases. The CDR3 runs to 15 residues. CDR3 residues: CASSYGGPVINEQFF. The CDR3 DNA reads TGTGCCAGCAGTTATGGGGGTCCGGTAATCAATGAGCAGTTCTTC.

The rearrangement links TRBV12-3 or TRBV12-4 to TRBJ2-1; 7 bases map to TRBD2. This CDR3 has 15 residues. V was clipped by 3 bases and J by 4 bases; unmatched bases: 6. Here the CDR3 reads CASSFGDYPYNEQFF. In DNA form, the CDR3 reads TGTGCCAGCAGTTTTGGGGACTACCCATACAATGAGCAGTTCTTC.

V and J are TRBV14 and TRBJ2-1, with 9 bases matching TRBD2. There are 14 residues in the CDR3. Looked up from germline, CDR1 is SGHDN and CDR2 is FVKESK. CDR3 amino acids: CATGGTSRGSEQFF. In DNA, the CDR3 is TGTGCTACCGGAGGGACTAGCAGGGGTAGTGAGCAGTTCTTC.

J is TRBJ2-3 and V is TRBV7-6; 7 bases align to TRBD1. Per the germline V gene, CDR1 is SGHVS and CDR2 is FNYEAQ. The CDR3 length is 14 residues. V shed 3 bases, J shed 4 bases, and the junction held 4 bases outside the gene matches. The CDR3 bases are TGTGCCAGCAGCTTGGGGACAGTGCCAGATACGCAGTATTTT. It codes for CASSLGTVPDTQYF.

There are a few counts of this clonotype. The genes are TRBV20-1 and TRBJ2-4; no firm D call. Trimming left V 3 bases short and J 5 bases short, with 11 bases between. The CDR3 is 13 residues long. The germline gives CDR1 DFQATT, CDR2 SNEGSKA (reference sequence). The DNA of the CDR3 is TGCAGTGCTAGCTGGCCAGGCCAAAACATTCAGTACTTC. It yields the protein CSASWPGQNIQYF.

The chain recombines TRBV20-1 with TRBJ2-7; possibly TRBD2 for D (5 bases). Trimming took 6 bases from V and 2 from J, leaving 17 bases between them. The CDR3 has 14 residues. Germline V CDR1 and CDR2: DFQATT, SNEGSKA (reference sequence). The CDR3 sequence is CSAENPGETYEQYF. The CDR3 region has the DNA TGCAGTGCAGAAAATCCCGGGGAAACCTACGAGCAGTACTTC.

This clonotype was observed a single time. The V call is TRBV7-2, the J call TRBJ1-2; TRBD1 is a possible D gene (5 bases). Germline V CDR1 and CDR2: SGHTA, FQGNSA. V was trimmed by 1 base and J by 4 bases, leaving 13 bases between them. The CDR3 runs 15 residues. CDR3 bases: TGTGCCAGCAGCTTAGGAGGGGAAACCCGCTATGGCTACACCTTC. This sequence encodes CASSLGGETRYGYTF.

The rearrangement links TRBV27 to TRBJ1-5, with 9 bases lining up with TRBD1. Germline assignment: CDR1 MNHEY and CDR2 SMNVEV (reference sequence). The J segment lost 4 bases and the V segment lost 5 bases, leaving 9 bases of the junction unmatched. The CDR3 is made up of 16 amino acids. In DNA form, the CDR3 reads TGTGCCAGCAGTCCACGACAGGGGGACGGGAATCAGCCCCAGCATTTT. Translated, it gives CASSPRQGDGNQPQHF.